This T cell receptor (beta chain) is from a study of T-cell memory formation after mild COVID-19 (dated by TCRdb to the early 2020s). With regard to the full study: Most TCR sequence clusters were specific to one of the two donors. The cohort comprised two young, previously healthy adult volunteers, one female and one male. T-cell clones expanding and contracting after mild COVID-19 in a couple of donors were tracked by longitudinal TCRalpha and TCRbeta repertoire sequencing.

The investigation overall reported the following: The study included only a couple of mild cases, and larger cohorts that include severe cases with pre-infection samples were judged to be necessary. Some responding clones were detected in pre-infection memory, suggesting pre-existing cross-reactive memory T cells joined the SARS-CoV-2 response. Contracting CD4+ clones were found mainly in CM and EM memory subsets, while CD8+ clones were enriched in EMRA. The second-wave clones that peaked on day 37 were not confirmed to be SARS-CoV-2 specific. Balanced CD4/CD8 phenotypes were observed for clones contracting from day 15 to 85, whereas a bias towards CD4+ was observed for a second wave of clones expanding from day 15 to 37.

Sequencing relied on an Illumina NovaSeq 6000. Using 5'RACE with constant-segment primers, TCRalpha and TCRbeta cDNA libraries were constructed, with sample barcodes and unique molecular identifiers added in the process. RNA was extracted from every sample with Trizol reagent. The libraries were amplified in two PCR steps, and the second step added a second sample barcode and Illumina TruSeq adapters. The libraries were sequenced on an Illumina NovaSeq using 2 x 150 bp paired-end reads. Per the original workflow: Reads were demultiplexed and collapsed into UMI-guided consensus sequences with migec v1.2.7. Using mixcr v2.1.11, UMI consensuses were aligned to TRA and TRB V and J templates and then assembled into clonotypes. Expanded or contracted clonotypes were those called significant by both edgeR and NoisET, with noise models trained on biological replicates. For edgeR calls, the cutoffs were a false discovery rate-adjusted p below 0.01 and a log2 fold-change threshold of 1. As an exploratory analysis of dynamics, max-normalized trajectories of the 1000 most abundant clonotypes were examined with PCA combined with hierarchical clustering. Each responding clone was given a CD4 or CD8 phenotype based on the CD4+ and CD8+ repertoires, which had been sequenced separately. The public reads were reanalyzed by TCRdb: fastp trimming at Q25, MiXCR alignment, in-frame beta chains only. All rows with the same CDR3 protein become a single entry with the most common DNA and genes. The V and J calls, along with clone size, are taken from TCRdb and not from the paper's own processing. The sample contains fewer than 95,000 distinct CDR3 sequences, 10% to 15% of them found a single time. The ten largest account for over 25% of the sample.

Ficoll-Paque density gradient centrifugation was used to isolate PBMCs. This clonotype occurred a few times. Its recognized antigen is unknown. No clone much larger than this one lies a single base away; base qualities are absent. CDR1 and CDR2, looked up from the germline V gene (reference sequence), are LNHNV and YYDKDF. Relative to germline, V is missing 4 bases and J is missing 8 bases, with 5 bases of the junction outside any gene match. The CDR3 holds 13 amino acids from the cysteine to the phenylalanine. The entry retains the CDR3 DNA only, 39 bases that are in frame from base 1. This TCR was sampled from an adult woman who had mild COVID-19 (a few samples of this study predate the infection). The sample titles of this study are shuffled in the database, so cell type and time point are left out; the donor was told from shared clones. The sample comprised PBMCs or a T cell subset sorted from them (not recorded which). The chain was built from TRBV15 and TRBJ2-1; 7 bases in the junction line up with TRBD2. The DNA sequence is TGTGCCACCAGCACCGGGGGGAACTATGAGCAGTTCTTC. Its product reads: CATSTGGNYEQFF.